This section outlines one TCR beta chain sequence together with its context. What it binds is unknown. This sample was taken from a study of neoadjuvant anti-PD-1 for oral cavity cancer. On the study more broadly: Non-progressing patients received a fourth nivolumab dose near day 43, then surgery on days 50-56. Study-level results: Only a few patients per response group were TCR-analyzed; validation needed.

Survey sequencing of tumors mostly used 4.5 to 5 ug DNA, two replicates. Clones were read by immunoSEQ multiplex PCR, and TCRdb kept only the in-frame ones, dropping some. The table lists 23,000 or so clones, roughly a quarter of them singletons. V was shortened by 6 bases and J by 9 bases, with 15 bases between the two germline ends. The CDR3 has 13 amino acids. The germline CDR1 and CDR2 sequences are MNHEY and SMNVEV (reference sequence). The time point is: after neoadjuvant nivolumab, at surgical resection. The chain employs TRBV27 and TRBJ2-1, with a tentative D call TRBD1 (5 bases). This clonotype was obtained from a person aged 35-80 years with oral cavity squamous cell carcinoma. Sequenced material: tumor tissue, taken after nivolumab (anti-PD-1) treatment. The CDR3 is CASRGHRVGEQFF. In DNA form, the CDR3 reads TGTGCCAGCAGAGGACACCGGGTGGGTGAGCAGTTCTTC.